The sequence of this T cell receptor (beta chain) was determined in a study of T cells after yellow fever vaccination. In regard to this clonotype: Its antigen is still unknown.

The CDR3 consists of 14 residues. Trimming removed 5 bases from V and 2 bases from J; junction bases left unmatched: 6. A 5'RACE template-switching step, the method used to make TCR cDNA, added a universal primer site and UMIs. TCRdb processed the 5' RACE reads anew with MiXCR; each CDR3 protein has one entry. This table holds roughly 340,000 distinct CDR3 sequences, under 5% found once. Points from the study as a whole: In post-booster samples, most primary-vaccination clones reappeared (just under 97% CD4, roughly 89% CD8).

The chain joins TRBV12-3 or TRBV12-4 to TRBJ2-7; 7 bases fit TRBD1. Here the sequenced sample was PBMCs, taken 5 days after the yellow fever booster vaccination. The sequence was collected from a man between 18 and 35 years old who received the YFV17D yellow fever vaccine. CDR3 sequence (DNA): TGTGCCAGCAGTCGCCAGGGGGACCCCTACGAGCAGTACTTC. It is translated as CASSRQGDPYEQYF.